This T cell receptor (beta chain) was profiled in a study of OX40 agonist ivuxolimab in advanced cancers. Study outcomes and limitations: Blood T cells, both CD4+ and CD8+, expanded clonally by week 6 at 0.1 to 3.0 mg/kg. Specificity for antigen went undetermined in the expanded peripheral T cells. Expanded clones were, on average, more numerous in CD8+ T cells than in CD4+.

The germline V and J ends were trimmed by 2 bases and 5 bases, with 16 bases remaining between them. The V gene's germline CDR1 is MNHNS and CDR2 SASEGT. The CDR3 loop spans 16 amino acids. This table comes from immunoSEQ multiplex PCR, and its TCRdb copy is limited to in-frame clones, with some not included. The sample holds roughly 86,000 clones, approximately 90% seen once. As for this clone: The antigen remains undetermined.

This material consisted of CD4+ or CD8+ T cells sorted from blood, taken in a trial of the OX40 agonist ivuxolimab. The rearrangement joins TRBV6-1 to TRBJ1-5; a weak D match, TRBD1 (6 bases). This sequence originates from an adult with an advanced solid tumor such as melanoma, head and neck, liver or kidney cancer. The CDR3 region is CASSERWQGPHQPQHF. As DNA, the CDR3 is TGTGCCAGCAGTGAACGGTGGCAGGGGCCCCATCAGCCCCAGCATTTT.